Below are 20 T cell receptor beta chains sequenced from a single sample in a study of glioma-infiltrating T cells. Amplification of TCR alpha and beta CDR3 regions from RNA used iRepertoire nested multiplex PCR. TCRdb itself ran the multiplex PCR reads through MiXCR, one entry per CDR3 protein. The sample consists of about 190,000 distinct CDR3 sequences, 30% to 40% of them appearing once. The specimen sequenced was glioma tissue, nonneoplastic brain tissue, or PBMCs (not recorded which). These receptors came from a human donor with low-grade glioma or glioblastoma, undergoing nonglioma brain surgery, or in good health (not recorded which).

This clonotype has ten or more counts. This chain connects TRBV6-1 to TRBJ2-7; D is ambiguous. Germline CDR1 reads MNHNS; CDR2 reads SASEGT. V was pared by 0 bases and J by 13 bases, with 13 bases between. This CDR3 is 12 amino acids long. Here the CDR3 DNA reads TGTGCCAGCAGTGAAGCCGTTGGGCTGCTCTACTTC. This sequence encodes CASSEAVGLLYF.

This sequence joins TRBV27 and TRBJ2-5; D could derive from TRBD1 or TRBD2 (5 bases each). The V end lost 4 bases, the J end lost 4 bases, and 16 bases lay between the germline ends. Germline assignment: CDR1 MNHEY and CDR2 SMNVEV (reference sequence). The CDR3 runs to 15 residues. The CDR3 loop is CASSSRVLGGETQYF. The CDR3 DNA is TGTGCCAGCAGTTCCAGGGTACTAGGTGGAGAGACCCAGTACTTC.

This clonotype appeared many times. This chain joins TRBV28 and TRBJ1-2; D might be TRBD1 (6 bases). The CDR3 runs to 14 residues. Germline V gene lookup returns CDR1 MDHEN and CDR2 SYDVKM. Trimming removed 8 bases from V and 0 bases from J, with 13 bases in between. CDR3 sequence reads: CASSSRGANYGYTF. The CDR3 nucleotides are TGTGCCAGCTCTAGTAGGGGGGCTAACTATGGCTACACCTTC.

At least ten counts were recorded for this clonotype. The rearrangement joins TRBV20-1 to TRBJ2-3; 7 bases are a match to TRBD2. Trimming cost V 0 bases and J 4 bases; bases outside gene matches: 10. Germline CDR1 DFQATT, CDR2 SNEGSKA (reference sequence). This CDR3 is 16 amino acids long. The CDR3, as DNA: TGCAGTGCTAGAGATTCCGAGGGAGGGCCACCAGATACGCAGTATTTT. As protein: CSARDSEGGPPDTQYF.

This clonotype occurred a few times. This chain joins TRBV7-9 and TRBJ1-5; D uncertain. The CDR3 is 13 amino acids. Germline V gene sequence: CDR1 SEHNR, CDR2 FQNEAQ (reference sequence). V shed 4 bases and J shed 5 bases, with 9 bases lying between them. The CDR3 coding sequence is TGTGCCAGCAGCTCGGACGCTTATCAGCCCCAGCATTTT. It encodes CASSSDAYQPQHF.

This clonotype has at least ten counts. The chain couples TRBV5-1 to TRBJ2-3; 7 bases are a match to TRBD1. J lost 3 bases, V lost 3 bases, and 7 bases had no gene match. CDR1 SGHRS and CDR2 YFSETQ come from the germline V gene. The CDR3 totals 15 residues. CDR3 protein: CASSWAGTATDTQYF. In DNA form, the CDR3 reads TGCGCCAGCAGCTGGGCCGGGACAGCTACAGATACGCAGTATTTT.

There are many counts of this clonotype. This chain links TRBV6-2 or TRBV6-3 with TRBJ1-5, with no clear D. The V gene lost 2 bases and the J gene lost 7 bases, with 9 bases spanning the gap. The CDR3 covers 13 residues. The germline gives CDR1 MNHEY, CDR2 SVGEGT. This CDR3 is CASSYPQPQPQHF. DNA for the CDR3: TGTGCCAGCAGTTACCCTCAACCGCAGCCCCAGCATTTT.

Notes on this clonotype: A single base separates this from a much larger clone, so it may be a read error. This CDR3 reads CASGIAGSGNEQFF. Here the CDR3 DNA reads TGTGCCAGTGGTATAGCTGGGTCTGGCAATGAGCAGTTCTTC. The chain carries TRBV19 and TRBJ2-1; D ambiguous. This CDR3 spans 14 amino acids. The V gene's germline CDR1 is LNHDA and CDR2 SQIVND (reference sequence).

The V gene is TRBV12-3 or TRBV12-4, the J gene TRBJ2-3, with a possible D match to TRBD2 (6 bases). Between the trimmed V and J ends, which lost 2 bases and 6 bases, there was a span of 15 bases. The CDR3 is 15 residues long. The CDR3 region is CASSLSAGLVDTQYF. The DNA for the CDR3 is TGTGCCAGCAGTTTATCTGCGGGACTTGTGGATACGCAGTATTTT.

Of note for this clonotype: Possible read error: a much larger clone is one base away. The chain employs TRBV7-3 and TRBJ2-1, with 8 nucleotides matching TRBD1. V dropped 5 bases and J dropped 3; count of bases not matched to a gene: 9. CDR1 and CDR2 from the germline V gene are SGHTA and FQGTGA. This CDR3 comprises 16 residues. CDR3 DNA sequence: TGTGCCAGCAGCACAAGGACAGGGTGCGACTACAATGAGCAGTTCTTC. Encoded protein: CASSTRTGCDYNEQFF.

This clonotype has ten or more counts. This chain joins TRBV24-1 and TRBJ2-1; 13 nucleotides agree with TRBD2. The CDR3 is made up of 15 amino acids. Looked up from germline, CDR1 is KGHDR and CDR2 is SFDVKD. V gave up 5 bases and J gave up 8 bases; unmatched junction bases: 5. In DNA form, the CDR3 reads TGTGCCACCAGTGGGACTAGCGGGAGTGGCGATGAGCAGTTCTTC. Amino acids: CATSGTSGSGDEQFF.

The rearrangement links TRBV5-4 to TRBJ1-2; D is perhaps TRBD1 (5 bases). Germline V gene sequence: CDR1 SGHNT, CDR2 YYREEE (reference sequence). This CDR3 region has 13 residues. The V and J ends lost 3 bases and 8 bases respectively, with 14 bases between them. The CDR3 is CASSSQQARGYTF. Here the CDR3 DNA reads TGTGCCAGCAGCTCCCAACAGGCTCGCGGCTACACCTTC. The whole variable domain, filled in from reference TRBV5-4 and TRBJ1-2, reads ETGVTQSPTHLIKTRGQQVTLRCSSQSGHNTVSWYQQALGQGPQFIFQYYREEENGRGNFPPRFSGLQFPNYSSELNVNALELDDSALYLCASSSQQARGYTFGSGTRLTVV.

This clonotype was counted ten times or more. The V call is TRBV7-2, the J call TRBJ1-1, with D unclear. Germline lookup yields CDR1 SGHTA and CDR2 FQGNSA. The length of the CDR3 is 15 residues. Trimming shortened V by 5 bases and J by 0 bases, and 13 bases separated the two germline ends. Here the CDR3 DNA reads TGTGCCAGCAGCCTCCTGAGTTTCATGAACACTGAAGCTTTCTTT. Protein sequence: CASSLLSFMNTEAFF.

At least ten counts were recorded for this clonotype. The chain links TRBV28 to TRBJ1-2; TRBD1 agrees at 8 bases. Unmatched junction bases numbered 15, after V lost 4 bases and J lost 8 bases. The CDR3 loop spans 16 amino acids. In germline, CDR1 is MDHEN, CDR2 SYDVKM. The CDR3 bases are TGTGCCAGCAGTTCCCCGACCGGACAGGGCTTATACGGCTACACCTTC. This translates into CASSSPTGQGLYGYTF.

There are many counts of this clonotype. This chain links TRBV20-1 with TRBJ1-1; D remains ambiguous. The germline V gene encodes CDR1 DFQATT and CDR2 SNEGSKA (reference sequence). The CDR3 sequence is 16 residues long. V lost 6 bases and J lost 0, with 20 bases in between. CDR3 sequence: CSATLAGGQLNTEAFF. The DNA for the CDR3 is TGCAGTGCGACCCTTGCGGGAGGCCAGTTGAACACTGAAGCTTTCTTT.

The J gene is TRBJ2-7, the V gene TRBV4-3, with D possibly being TRBD2 (6 bases). The CDR3 extends over 15 amino acids. The V gene lost 0 bases and the J gene lost 4 bases, with 13 bases spanning the gap. Germline V gene data show CDR1 as LGHNA and CDR2 as YSLEER. CDR3 DNA sequence: TGCGCCAGCAGCCAAGAGGACTATGCGGGTTACGAGCAGTACTTC. It codes for CASSQEDYAGYEQYF.

At least ten counts were recorded for this clonotype. This rearrangement joins TRBV20-1 to TRBJ2-1, with TRBD2 matching over 8 bases. The CDR3 has 14 amino acids. The germline CDR1 and CDR2 sequences are DFQATT and SNEGSKA (reference sequence). V gave up 1 base and J gave up 4 bases; unmatched junction bases: 3. DNA of the CDR3: TGCAGTGCTAGAGCCGGGACTAGTTACAATGAGCAGTTCTTC. Its translation: CSARAGTSYNEQFF.

This clonotype was detected only a few times. V usage is TRBV29-1 and J usage is TRBJ2-5; D may match TRBD1 or TRBD2 (6 bases each). V was shortened by 7 bases and J by 8 bases, with 17 bases between the two germline ends. This CDR3 comprises 12 residues. From germline, CDR1 is SQVTM and CDR2 ANQGSEA. The CDR3 loop reads CSANAMGGTQYF. CDR3 in DNA: TGCAGCGCCAACGCCATGGGGGGCACCCAGTACTTC.

Ten or more counts support this clonotype. The chain joins TRBV6-2 or TRBV6-3 to TRBJ2-1; 10 positions agree with TRBD2. V lost 2 bases to trimming and J lost 5 bases; unmatched junction nucleotides: 6. CDR1 and CDR2 from the germline V gene are MNHEY and SVGEGT. This CDR3 has 16 amino acids. In nucleotides, the CDR3 is TGTGCCAGCAGTTACCCAGCGGGAGGGTTAGACAATGAGCAGTTCTTC. As protein: CASSYPAGGLDNEQFF.

V and J are TRBV6-6 and TRBJ1-1, with D possibly matching TRBD1 (5 bases). The germline gives CDR1 MNHNY, CDR2 SVGAGI (reference sequence). The CDR3 runs to 14 residues. Deletions cut 5 bases from V and 1 base from J, with 11 bases between. The CDR3 sequence: CASSDGAGNTEAFF. CDR3 nucleotide sequence: TGTGCCAGCAGTGACGGGGCAGGGAACACTGAAGCTTTCTTT.